The 6 T cell receptor beta chains presented below share a single source sample, sequenced in a study of OX40 agonist ivuxolimab in advanced cancers. TCRdb's copy holds only in-frame clones and misses some; the assay was immunoSEQ multiplex PCR. Among roughly 30,000 clones listed, approximately 91% were seen once. The input for sequencing was CD4+ or CD8+ T cells sorted from blood, taken in a trial of the OX40 agonist ivuxolimab. The receptors were sampled from an adult with an advanced solid tumor such as melanoma, head and neck, liver or kidney cancer.

This chain joins TRBV5-4 and TRBJ2-1; no definite D call. The germline V and J ends were trimmed by 4 bases and 7 bases, with 9 bases remaining between them. This CDR3 is built from 12 residues. Germline lookup yields CDR1 SGHNT and CDR2 YYREEE (reference sequence). CDR3 sequence: CASSPSENEQFF. The CDR3 nucleotides read TGTGCCAGCAGCCCAAGCGAAAATGAGCAGTTCTTC.

Here the CDR3 reads CASSLESGGQYF. The CDR3 nucleotides are TGTGCCAGCAGCTTAGAGTCGGGGGGCCAGTACTTC. The V gene is TRBV7-2, the J gene TRBJ2-7; the D gene is possibly TRBD2 (7 bases). The CDR3 consists of 12 residues. Germline CDR1 is SGHTA and CDR2 is FQGNSA. V was trimmed by 1 base and J by 10 bases, leaving 11 bases between them.

The rearrangement joins TRBV5-1 to TRBJ2-2; 7 nucleotides align to TRBD2. The CDR3 is made up of 15 amino acids. Trimming cost V 3 bases and J 4 bases; bases outside gene matches: 6. Germline values: CDR1 SGHRS, CDR2 YFSETQ. Written as DNA, the CDR3 is TGCGCCAGCAGCTCGGGGGGACCTTCCACCGGGGAGCTGTTTTTT. Its translation is CASSSGGPSTGELFF.

V usage is TRBV10-1 and J usage is TRBJ2-1, with D unresolved. Germline V gene sequence: CDR1 WNHNN, CDR2 SYGVQD (reference sequence). V lost 3 bases and J 7 bases, leaving 4 bases between the germline ends. The length of the CDR3 is 11 residues. The CDR3 nucleotides are TGCGCCAGCAGTGATAATAATGAGCAGTTCTTC. This translates into CASSDNNEQFF.

The chain joins TRBV5-6 to TRBJ2-5; TRBD1 aligns across 9 bases. Germline CDR1 is SGHDT and CDR2 is YYEEEE. This CDR3 comprises 14 residues. The J segment lost 5 bases and the V segment lost 4 bases, leaving 6 bases of the junction unmatched. The CDR3, as DNA: TGTGCCAGCAGCCTACCGGGACAGGGTGAGACCCAGTACTTC. Translation gives CASSLPGQGETQYF.

This chain joins TRBV7-2 and TRBJ1-1; D gene ambiguous. In germline, CDR1 is SGHTA, CDR2 FQGNSA. V was pared by 3 bases and J by 1 base, with 12 bases between. The CDR3 length is 15 residues. The CDR3 spells CASSFILLGNTEAFF. As DNA, the CDR3 is TGTGCCAGCAGCTTCATTCTTCTGGGGAACACTGAAGCTTTCTTT.